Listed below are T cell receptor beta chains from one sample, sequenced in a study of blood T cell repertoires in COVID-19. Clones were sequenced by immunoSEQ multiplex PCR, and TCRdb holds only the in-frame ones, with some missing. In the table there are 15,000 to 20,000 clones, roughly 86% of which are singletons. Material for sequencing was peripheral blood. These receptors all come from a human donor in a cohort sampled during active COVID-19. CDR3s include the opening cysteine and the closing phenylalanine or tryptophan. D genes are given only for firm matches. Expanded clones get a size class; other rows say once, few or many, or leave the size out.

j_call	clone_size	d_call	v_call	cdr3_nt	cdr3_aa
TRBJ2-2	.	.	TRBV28	TGTGCCAGCAGTTTGTCCCCGAGCGGGCTACCAAGCACCGGGGAGCTGTTTTTT	CASSLSPSGLPSTGELFF
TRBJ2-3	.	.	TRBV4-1	TGCGCCAGCAGCTCCACCGAAACGAGTAGCACAGATACGCAGTATTTT	CASSSTETSSTDTQYF
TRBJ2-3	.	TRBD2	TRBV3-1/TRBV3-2	TGTGCCAGCAGCCAGGGACTAGCACCTAGCACAGATACGCAGTATTTT	CASSQGLAPSTDTQYF
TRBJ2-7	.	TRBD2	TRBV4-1	TGCGCCAGCAGCCAAGAACTAGCGGTAATCTACGAGCAGTACTTC	CASSQELAVIYEQYF
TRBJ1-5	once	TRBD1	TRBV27	TGTGCCAGCAGCCCCAGAGGGGGCAAGCCCCAGCATTTT	CASSPRGGKPQHF
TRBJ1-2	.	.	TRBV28	TGTGCCAGCAGTTTATCCGAGCGGGTTCGTGGCTACACCTTC	CASSLSERVRGYTF
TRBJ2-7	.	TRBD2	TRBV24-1	TGTGCCACCAGTGATGGGACTAGTATCTACGAGCAGTACTTC	CATSDGTSIYEQYF
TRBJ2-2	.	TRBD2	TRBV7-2	TGTGCCAGCAGCTTAGTTTACAGCGGGAGAACCGGGGAGCTGTTTTTT	CASSLVYSGRTGELFF
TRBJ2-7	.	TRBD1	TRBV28	TGTGCCAGCAGTTCCGGACAGGGAGTGTACGAGCAGTACTTC	CASSSGQGVYEQYF
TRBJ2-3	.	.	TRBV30	TGTGCCTGGACGATCGGGATCACAGATACGCAGTATTTT	CAWTIGITDTQYF
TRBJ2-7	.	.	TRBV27	TGTGCCAGCAGTTTAAGAGGGCCCTACGAGCAGTACTTC	CASSLRGPYEQYF
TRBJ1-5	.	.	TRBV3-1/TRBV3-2	TGTGCCAGCAGCCTGACGGGTAGCAATCAGCCCCAGCATTTT	CASSLTGSNQPQHF
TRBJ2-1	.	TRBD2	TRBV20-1	TGCAGTGCTAGTCTAGCGGGTCGACCCCCCAATGAGCAGTTCTTC	CSASLAGRPPNEQFF
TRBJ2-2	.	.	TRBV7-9	TGTGCCAGCAGCACCTCGCGGGGTGACACCGGGGAGCTGTTTTTT	CASSTSRGDTGELFF
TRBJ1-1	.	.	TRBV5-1	TGCGCCAGCAGCTTGAGACTTGACAGTGAAGCTTTCTTT	CASSLRLDSEAFF
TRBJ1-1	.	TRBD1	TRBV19	TGTGCCAGTAGTTTCGGGACAGCGAACACTGAAGCTTTCTTT	CASSFGTANTEAFF
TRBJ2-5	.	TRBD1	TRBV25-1	TGTGCCAGCAGTTTACACAGGGGGCGAGAAGAGACCCAGTACTTC	CASSLHRGREETQYF
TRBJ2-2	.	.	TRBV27	TGTGCCAGCAAAGGAAGGAAGGCAGGGGCCCCGAACACCGGGGAGCTGTTTTTT	CASKGRKAGAPNTGELFF
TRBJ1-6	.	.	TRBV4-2	TGTGCCAGCAGCCAGGACTACAGCCTTAATTCACCCCTCCACTTT	CASSQDYSLNSPLHF